Described below is a single T cell receptor (beta chain) sequence and its context. Its antigen is currently not known. No base quality information exists; no much larger clone differs at one position. The data belong to a study of OX40 agonist ivuxolimab in advanced cancers. The study in broad terms: Ivuxolimab was a fully human IgG2 agonistic monoclonal antibody targeting the costimulatory receptor OX40 (CD134). Partial responses occurred in three dose-escalation patients: two with cutaneous melanoma and one with hepatocellular carcinoma. In the dose-escalation cohort, roughly 80% of patients were male, and the mean age was roughly 60 years, with a range of 23 to 79. Prior anti-PD-1, anti-PD-L1 or anti-CTLA-4 therapy was permitted, and checkpoint inhibitors had been received by about two fifths of dose-escalation patients. Intravenous ivuxolimab was administered to patients every 2 weeks at six dose levels: 0.01, 0.1, 0.3, 1.5, 3 and 10 mg/kg. The monotherapy dose-escalation portion (N of about 57 patients) of the phase I ivuxolimab trial is reported in the paper. Peripheral TCRbeta sequencing was intended to test whether TCR sequence diversity was altered and clonal T-cell expansion was caused by ivuxolimab. Among the roughly 52 dose-escalation patients, approximately 20 had hepatocellular carcinoma, approximately 15 melanoma, 9 renal cell carcinoma and 9 head and neck cancer.

Broader findings and caveats from the paper: Partial responders in the 0.1-3.0 mg/kg groups had among the lowest normalized peripheral clonal expansion, especially among CD8+ T cells. After ivuxolimab, CD8+ T cells had more expanded clones than CD4+ T cells on average. Low levels of normalized T-cell clonal expansion were also shown by some nonresponding patients. At doses of 0.1 to 3.0 mg/kg, clonal expansion of both CD4+ and CD8+ blood T cells was observed from baseline to week 6. Which antigens the clonally expanded peripheral T cells were specific for was not determined.

The CDR3 has 13 amino acids, counting the end cysteine and phenylalanine. Only CDR3 DNA is held: 39 bases, read in frame from base 1. As encoded in the germline V gene, CDR1 is ENHRY while CDR2 is SYGVKD. At the junction V is shortened by 7 bases and J by 1 base, with 10 bases in between. For sequencing of the TCRbeta CDR3 region, genomic DNA was extracted from the sorted cells. The immunoSEQ Assay was used for sequencing of TCRbeta CDR3 regions. Drawn from immuneACCESS, this table holds only the in-frame rearrangements with V and J called that TCRdb kept. Clones are partly lost; checked studies trace under half to an unresolved V gene and leave the rest unexplained. The sample table lists roughly 48,000 clones, nearly 80% of them with a count of one. Approximately 8% of the sample rests with the top ten. Patients with autoimmune disease history or receiving systemic immunosuppression were excluded from the trial. Peripheral blood for TCR sequencing was collected from all dose cohorts at baseline, on cycle 4 day 1, and on cycle 7 day 1. The samples were drawn from a first-in-human, open-label, multicenter phase I dose-escalation trial of ivuxolimab. Adults with locally advanced or metastatic melanoma, renal cell carcinoma, hepatocellular carcinoma or head and neck squamous cell carcinoma were enrolled in the trial. Before TCR sequencing, CD4+ T cells and CD8+ T cells from peripheral blood were sorted into separate populations.

The sequenced sample was CD4+ or CD8+ T cells sorted from blood, obtained in a trial of the OX40 agonist ivuxolimab. The chain links TRBV10-3 with TRBJ1-2; a tentative D call is TRBD1 (6 bases match). The source of this sequence is an adult with an advanced solid tumor such as melanoma, head and neck, liver or kidney cancer. The DNA sequence is TGTGCCATCACCAGGGACAATAACTATGGCTACACCTTC. The translation is CAITRDNNYGYTF.